The 18 T cell receptor beta chains given below trace back to one sample, sequenced in a study of blood T cell repertoires in COVID-19. The repertoire was sequenced with immunoSEQ multiplex PCR; TCRdb's copy has only in-frame clones and lacks some. The sample includes approximately 110,000 clones, 85% of them seen just once. Sequencing was performed on peripheral blood. All receptors come from a human donor in a cohort sampled during active COVID-19.

The chain carries TRBV14 and TRBJ2-5; the D is unclear. Germline CDR1 is SGHDN and CDR2 is FVKESK. V lost 5 bases and J 2 bases, leaving 12 bases between the germline ends. The CDR3 length is 14 residues. CDR3 region: CASSTRVAQETQYF. CDR3 bases: TGTGCCAGCAGCACCCGGGTGGCACAAGAGACCCAGTACTTC.

The CDR3 reads CVPATSISVEQFF. CDR3 DNA: TGTGTCCCGGCGACTAGCATCTCGGTTGAGCAGTTCTTC. This sequence joins TRBV6-4 and TRBJ2-1, with 7 bases fitting TRBD2. Germline values: CDR1 MRHNA, CDR2 SNTAGT. The CDR3 has 13 residues.

As to this clone: The same CDR3 can be traced to other DNA sequences in this sample. The V call is TRBV11-2, the J call TRBJ1-1, with 9 bases fitting TRBD1. Germline CDR1 SGHAT, CDR2 FQNNGV. This CDR3 region has 13 residues. Trimming took 3 bases from V and 6 from J; bases not matched to a gene: 2. CDR3 in amino acids: CASSLDRGPEAFF. In nucleotides, the CDR3 is TGTGCCAGCAGCTTGGACAGGGGACCTGAAGCTTTCTTT.

The count of this clone is one. The chain couples TRBV5-1 to TRBJ1-3, with unresolved D. Germline CDR1 and CDR2: SGHRS and YFSETQ. The CDR3 has 15 amino acids. Trimming cost V 0 bases and J 3 bases, with 10 bases left between them. In DNA, the CDR3 is TGCGCCAGCAGCTTGGATCGAGGGCTTGGAAACACCATATATTTT. This translates into CASSLDRGLGNTIYF. The whole variable domain, filled in from reference TRBV5-1 and TRBJ1-3, reads KAGVTQTPRYLIKTRGQQVTLSCSPISGHRSVSWYQQTPGQGLQFLFEYFSETQRNKGNFPGRFSGRQFSNSRSEMNVSTLELGDSALYLCASSLDRGLGNTIYFGEGSWLTVV.

The V and J genes are TRBV19 and TRBJ1-1; D is uncertain. The V end was cut by 8 bases, the J end by 5 bases, with 6 bases between. Germline assignment: CDR1 LNHDA and CDR2 SQIVND (reference sequence). CDR3 size: 10 residues. As DNA, the CDR3 is TGTGCCAGTGGCACGACTGAAGCTTTCTTT. It translates to CASGTTEAFF.

The chain links TRBV10-3 to TRBJ2-1; perhaps TRBD2 as D (7 bases). With 4 bases removed from V and 6 bases from J, the gap between germline ends came to 19 bases. The germline CDR1 and CDR2 sequences are ENHRY and SYGVKD. There are 16 residues in the CDR3. CDR3 residues: CAISATGGASTNEQFF. The CDR3, as DNA: TGTGCCATCAGTGCCACTGGGGGGGCATCGACCAATGAGCAGTTCTTC.

This chain connects TRBV4-1 to TRBJ1-4, with D hard to call. V shed 0 bases and J shed 7 bases, with 12 bases lying between them. This CDR3 region has 15 residues. Germline V gene sequence: CDR1 MGHRA, CDR2 YSYEKL. The CDR3 is CASSQDRIDREKLFF. Written as DNA, the CDR3 is TGCGCCAGCAGCCAAGACAGGATCGACCGTGAAAAACTGTTTTTT.

V usage is TRBV6-6 and J usage is TRBJ2-1; the D gene is possibly TRBD2 (6 bases). This CDR3 region has 15 residues. Trimming pared 2 bases from V and 3 bases from J, leaving 11 bases between. The germline V gene has CDR1 MNHNY and CDR2 SVGAGI (reference sequence). The CDR3 nucleotides read TGTGCCAGCAGTTACCGTGGCGGGGACTACAATGAGCAGTTCTTC. Translated, it gives CASSYRGGDYNEQFF.

This chain links TRBV9 with TRBJ2-1; tentatively, D is TRBD2 (6 bases). The V end was cut by 4 bases, the J end by 6 bases, with 23 bases between. The CDR3 sequence is 17 residues long. CDR1 is SGDLS, CDR2 YYNGEE, per germline. CDR3 DNA sequence: TGTGCCAGCAGCCCACCCCCCGGACACTCCGGGGGCAATGAGCAGTTCTTC. Translation: CASSPPPGHSGGNEQFF.

This sequence joins TRBV18 and TRBJ1-1; 7 bases are a match to TRBD1. There are 15 residues in the CDR3. V was clipped by 2 bases and J by 1 base; unmatched bases: 4. CDR1 KGHSH and CDR2 LQKENI come from the germline V gene. The CDR3 spells CASSPGTGANTEAFF. The CDR3, as DNA: TGTGCCAGCTCACCAGGTACAGGGGCGAACACTGAAGCTTTCTTT. Full variable domain (outside the CDR3, taken from reference TRBV18 and TRBJ1-1): NAGVMQNPRHLVRRRGQEARLRCSPMKGHSHVYWYRQLPEEGLKFMVYLQKENIIDESGMPKERFSAEFPKEGPSILRIQQVVRGDSAAYFCASSPGTGANTEAFFGQGTRLTVV.

The chain joins TRBV5-4 to TRBJ1-3, with TRBD1 matching over 7 bases. V gave up 4 bases and J gave up 0 bases; unmatched junction bases: 4. CDR3 length equals 15 residues. Germline CDR1 and CDR2: SGHNT and YYREEE (reference sequence). The CDR3 here is CASSRGTDSGNTIYF. The DNA of the CDR3 is TGTGCCAGCAGCCGGGGGACAGACTCTGGAAACACCATATATTTT.

This clone came up once. The rearrangement uses TRBV7-2 and TRBJ2-3; 13 bases agree with TRBD2. The length of the CDR3 is 17 residues. Unmatched junction bases numbered 9, after V lost 5 bases and J lost 4 bases. Looked up from germline, CDR1 is SGHTA and CDR2 is FQGNSA. Here the CDR3 reads CASSPGTSGTAADTQYF. The DNA of the CDR3 is TGTGCCAGCAGCCCTGGGACTAGCGGGACGGCTGCAGATACGCAGTATTTT.

The J gene is TRBJ1-2, the V gene TRBV6-4; 7 bases are a match to TRBD1. In germline, CDR1 is MRHNA, CDR2 SNTAGT. The CDR3 contains 14 residues. V was pared by 6 bases and J by 8 bases, with 12 bases of the junction left unmatched. The CDR3 DNA sequence: TGTGCCAGCAGACCCGGGACAGAGTCTAGCGGCTACACCTTC. Translating it yields CASRPGTESSGYTF.

The chain couples TRBV21-1 to TRBJ1-5; the table names TRBD1, a call not compared with the DNA. TRBV21-1 is a pseudogene. There are 16 residues in the CDR3. As DNA, the CDR3 is TGTGCCAGCAGCTCACAGGGGGCAGGGAGCAATCAGCCCCAGCATTTT. It yields the protein CASSSQGAGSNQPQHF.

This sequence joins TRBV6-5 and TRBJ1-2, with 10 bases identical to TRBD1. Germline loops: CDR1 MNHEY, CDR2 SVGAGI. The CDR3 sequence is 16 residues long. The V and J ends lost 2 bases and 8 bases, in that order; junction bases with no gene match: 11. The CDR3 loop is CASSYLETGGIEGYTF. The CDR3 coding sequence is TGTGCCAGCAGTTACCTTGAGACAGGGGGCATCGAGGGCTACACCTTC.

The V and J genes are TRBV28 and TRBJ1-6; D unresolved. V gave up 7 bases and J gave up 7 bases, with 8 bases separating them. This CDR3 is built from 12 residues. Per the germline V gene, CDR1 is MDHEN and CDR2 is SYDVKM. In DNA, the CDR3 is TGTGCCAGCATGTGGAGGAATTCACCCCTCCACTTT. This codes for CASMWRNSPLHF.

This chain uses TRBV11-3 with TRBJ2-3; D remains ambiguous. CDR1 and CDR2 (germline): SGHNT, YENEEA. The length of the CDR3 is 14 residues. Between the trimmed V and J ends, which lost 3 bases and 8 bases, there was a span of 15 bases. The CDR3 coding sequence is TGTGCCAGCAGCTTCGAAGGAGTCGGAGCTACGCAGTATTTT. Translation gives CASSFEGVGATQYF. Combining the CDR3 with reference TRBV11-3 and TRBJ2-3 gives the whole variable domain EAGVVQSPRYKIIEKKQPVAFWCNPISGHNTLYWYLQNLGQGPELLIRYENEEAVDDSQLPKDRFSAERLKGVDSTLKIQPAELGDSAVYLCASSFEGVGATQYFGPGTRLTVL.

The rearrangement links TRBV21-1 to TRBJ1-3. TRBV21-1 is assigned pseudogene status. There are 22 residues in the CDR3. The CDR3 sequence is CASSKPTMGHRGAQNKGNTIYF. CDR3 DNA sequence: TGTGCCAGCAGCAAGCCCACCATGGGGCATCGGGGGGCGCAGAATAAAGGAAACACCATATATTTT.